Described below is a single T cell receptor (beta chain) sequence and its context. These data are taken from a study of cytotoxic CD8 clonotypes in ibrutinib-treated CLL. The protocol was immunoSEQ multiplex PCR, while the TCRdb copy is restricted to in-frame clones and leaves out a portion. The sample yields about 120,000 clones, 75% to 90% seen once. Germline V gene lookup returns CDR1 SGHRS and CDR2 YFSETQ. Trimming left V 5 bases short and J 10 bases short, with 15 bases between. The CDR3 is made up of 12 amino acids. Frozen PBMC stocks contributed 2 to 2.5 micrograms of genomic DNA to the TCR beta libraries.

The receptor comes from a human donor with chronic lymphocytic leukemia. The J gene is TRBJ1-2, the V gene TRBV5-1; the D gene is possibly TRBD1 (6 bases). Sequences were derived from PBMCs, sampled after 24 months of ibrutinib treatment. This CDR3 is CASSTAGDVYTF. In DNA, the CDR3 is TGCGCCAGCAGTACAGCAGGGGATGTCTACACCTTC.